This TCR beta chain was recovered during a study of T-cell reconstitution after alpha-beta-depleted transplantation in children (dated by TCRdb to the mid-2010s). Study-level background: Using TCR repertoire profiling, the study quantitatively followed how T-cell immune reconstitution unfolded in children after TCRalphabeta/CD19-depleted allogeneic hematopoietic cell transplantation.

Results and caveats for the whole study, not just this receptor: Apparently early alphabetaT-cell count recovery about two months after transplant reportedly relied on only several hundred rapidly expanded clones derived from non-depleted graft cells. The frequencies of hyperexpanded clones fell over the following months, and after one year, T-cell counts and TCRbeta diversity were mostly attributed to newly produced T cells. In some patients, high TCRbeta diversity at day 60 was attributed to recipient T cells and intrathymic progenitors that had survived conditioning.

This clonotype was counted a few times. Its specific antigen is unknown. Base-call qualities are not available, and no considerably larger clone is one nucleotide away. The sample's treatment or condition label is to be understood as: allogeneic hematopoietic cell transplantation with graft depleted of TCRalphabeta T cells and CD19 B cells. The children who served as transplant recipients had been given grafts of TCRalphabeta/CD19-depleted allogeneic hematopoietic cells. The method was PCR. The run used an Illumina HiSeq 2500. TCR library preparation used molecular barcoding, with unique molecular identifiers applied to normalize quantification of the TCRbeta repertoire. TCRdb handled the public reads itself, with Q25 trimming in fastp and clone calling in MiXCR, and kept productive beta chains. Rows are combined by CDR3 protein, so each entry shows the most common genes and DNA. In this sample the table shows roughly 490,000 distinct CDR3 sequences, 9.5% to 12% of which occur a single time. The biggest ten clones account for less than 15% of the sample.

V is reduced by 4 bases and J by 4 bases, leaving a spacing of 13 bases between them. The CDR3, from cysteine to phenylalanine, totals 14 residues. The sequence is cut down to CDR3 DNA, 42 bases in frame from base 1. The sequencing here drew on PBMCs, mostly from graft donor cells, taken 180 days after TCRalphabeta/CD19-depleted stem cell transplant. The sequence links TRBV12-3 or TRBV12-4 to TRBJ1-2, with a weak D call of TRBD1 (6 bases match). This clonotype was sampled from a female patient aged 2-9 years who had a stem cell transplant for aplastic anemia, so the T cells may come from the graft donor. The sequenced DNA: TGTGCCAGCAGTTCACCAAGGGGGGCCTATGGCTACACCTTC. This sequence encodes CASSSPRGAYGYTF.